Given below is one T cell receptor (beta chain) in context. TCRdb keeps only in-frame clones here, not all; method: immunoSEQ multiplex PCR. The table shows about 110,000 clones, with approximately 70% occurring only once. The germline V and J ends were trimmed by 0 bases and 7 bases, with 4 bases remaining between them. The length of the CDR3 is 11 residues. CDR1 is SGHNT, CDR2 YYREEE, per germline (reference sequence). This entry comes from a study of blood T cell repertoires in COVID-19. This rearrangement joins TRBV5-4 to TRBJ1-1; D is unclear. The TCR was taken from a woman aged 55-69 years with acute or convalescent COVID-19. Sequencing input: peripheral blood. The CDR3 sequence: CASSLDNEAFF. In nucleotides, the CDR3 is TGTGCCAGCAGCTTGGACAATGAAGCTTTCTTT. The full variable domain, in which reference TRBV5-4 and TRBJ1-1 provide the parts outside the CDR3, is ETGVTQSPTHLIKTRGQQVTLRCSSQSGHNTVSWYQQALGQGPQFIFQYYREEENGRGNFPPRFSGLQFPNYSSELNVNALELDDSALYLCASSLDNEAFFGQGTRLTVV.